This passage covers 17 T cell receptor beta chains from one sample sequenced in a study of CD8+ T cells in alopecia areata. Sample treatment: oral pan-JAK inhibitor, 5-10 mg twice daily. Isolated RNA was reverse transcribed into cDNA used as the sequencing template. Only in-frame clones appear in the TCRdb table, and some are missing; sequencing was by immunoSEQ multiplex PCR. The sample records about 140,000 clones, roughly 86% being singletons. Sequencing used CD8+ T cells sorted from blood, obtained at week 4, from a patient treated with tofacitinib. These receptors all stem from a human donor with alopecia areata.

The rearrangement joins TRBV29-1 to TRBJ2-5; weak D call: TRBD1 (5 bases). The CDR3 length is 16 residues. The ends were cut back, 2 bases at V and 0 bases at J, with 16 bases in the middle. CDR1 is SQVTM, CDR2 ANQGSEA, per germline. This chain's CDR3 is CSVERAEWGNQETQYF. In nucleotides, the CDR3 is TGCAGCGTTGAAAGGGCCGAGTGGGGCAACCAAGAGACCCAGTACTTC.

The rearrangement joins TRBV29-1 to TRBJ2-1, with TRBD1 identical over 7 bases. This CDR3 spans 15 amino acids. The trim removed 4 bases at V and 4 bases at J, leaving 10 bases unmatched. Germline CDR1 and CDR2: SQVTM and ANQGSEA. The CDR3 nucleotides read TGCAGCGTTGGCCCTCAGGGGGATACTTACAATGAGCAGTTCTTC. Translated: CSVGPQGDTYNEQFF.

V usage is TRBV7-9 and J usage is TRBJ2-7; tentatively, D is TRBD1 (6 bases). The CDR3 runs 12 residues. The germline V gene has CDR1 SEHNR and CDR2 FQNEAQ (reference sequence). V was cut by 5 bases and J by 6 bases, with 11 bases left in between. CDR3 residues: CASSQFRGEQYF. The DNA of the CDR3 is TGTGCCAGCAGCCAATTCAGGGGCGAGCAGTACTTC.

For this clone: Without the conserved terminal phenylalanine or tryptophan, this CDR3 likely stems from a read error. The DNA is left out, because the CDR3 cannot be placed on it with certainty; the CDR3 is given as TCRdb lists it. The V gene is TRBV6-6, the J gene TRBJ1-2; TRBD1 is taken as the D call from the table, unchecked against the DNA. From its first to its last residue, the CDR3 has 11 amino acids. Germline loops: CDR1 MNHNY, CDR2 SVGAGI (reference sequence). CDR3 region: CASSYGQGAFV.

V gene TRBV7-3 combines with J gene TRBJ2-7; D is unclear. There are 12 residues in the CDR3. CDR1 SGHTA and CDR2 FQGTGA come from the germline V gene. The germline V and J ends were trimmed by 10 bases and 2 bases, with 12 bases remaining between them. In DNA form, the CDR3 reads TGTGCCACGGTCGGCAGCCCCTACGAGCAGTACTTC. It yields the protein CATVGSPYEQYF.

With regard to this clone: This CDR3 is also generated by other DNA sequences in the sample. The chain uses TRBV9 and TRBJ2-1; D not certain. Germline CDR1 is SGDLS and CDR2 is YYNGEE. The CDR3 covers 14 residues. With 3 bases removed from V and 3 bases from J, the gap between germline ends came to 10 bases. The CDR3 reads CASSAGTDYNEQFF. The CDR3 coding sequence is TGTGCCAGCAGCGCCGGAACAGACTACAATGAGCAGTTCTTC.

The J gene is TRBJ2-7, the V gene TRBV5-1, with 7 bases that match TRBD2. J gave up 6 bases and V 1 base, and 4 bases lay outside the gene matches. This CDR3 comprises 13 residues. Germline assignment: CDR1 SGHRS and CDR2 YFSETQ. CDR3 DNA sequence: TGCGCCAGCAGCTTGTCGGGACTATGCGAGCAGTACTTC. This gives the protein CASSLSGLCEQYF.

This chain uses TRBV6-5 with TRBJ2-1; 7 bases map to TRBD2. Germline assignment: CDR1 MNHEY and CDR2 SVGAGI. The CDR3 is 16 amino acids. The trim removed 2 bases at V and 3 bases at J, leaving 7 bases unmatched. CDR3 loop: CASSYAPASGYNEQFF. DNA of the CDR3: TGTGCCAGCAGTTACGCCCCGGCTAGCGGCTACAATGAGCAGTTCTTC.

V is TRBV2 and J is TRBJ2-2; perhaps TRBD1 as D (6 bases). The CDR3 runs 13 residues. Looked up from germline, CDR1 is SNHLY and CDR2 is FYNNEI. The V end lost 1 base, the J end lost 6 bases, and 6 bases lay between the germline ends. The CDR3 region has the DNA TGTGCCAGCAGTGAAGAGGGGGCCGGGGAGCTGTTTTTT. This gives the protein CASSEEGAGELFF.

The chain couples TRBV6-1 to TRBJ2-2; TRBD2 matches 10 bases. This CDR3 contains 13 residues. Germline V CDR1 and CDR2: MNHNS, SASEGT. Trimming removed 8 bases from V and 6 bases from J; junction bases left unmatched: 3. CDR3: CASGTSVAGELFF. In DNA form, the CDR3 reads TGTGCCAGCGGGACTAGCGTCGCCGGGGAGCTGTTTTTT.

V is TRBV6-5 and J is TRBJ2-4; D unresolved. The CDR3 sequence is 13 residues long. V was shortened by 4 bases and J by 2 bases, with 6 bases between the two germline ends. Germline assignment: CDR1 MNHEY and CDR2 SVGAGI. This CDR3 reads CASSWSTKNIQYF. The CDR3 nucleotides read TGTGCCAGCAGTTGGAGTACCAAAAACATTCAGTACTTC.

The genes are TRBV4-1 and TRBJ2-5; 11 bases are shared with TRBD1. In germline, CDR1 is MGHRA, CDR2 YSYEKL. The length of the CDR3 is 16 residues. J lost 9 bases, V lost 2 bases, and 11 bases had no gene match. The CDR3: CASSQYPGQGELAQYF. The CDR3 coding sequence is TGCGCCAGCAGCCAATACCCGGGACAGGGGGAATTGGCCCAGTACTTC.

V gene TRBV29-1 combines with J gene TRBJ2-7; D may be TRBD1 (5 bases). The CDR3 contains 15 residues. Germline V gene sequence: CDR1 SQVTM, CDR2 ANQGSEA. The ends were cut back, 1 base at V and 3 bases at J, with 16 bases in the middle. The CDR3 DNA follows: TGCAGCGTTGAAGGGCGTGACAGTTCGATCTACGAGCAGTACTTC. The encoded protein is CSVEGRDSSIYEQYF.

This clone was counted between two and nine times. The V call is TRBV6-6, the J call TRBJ2-7; 12 bases agree with TRBD2. J gave up 6 bases and V 6 bases, and 6 bases lay outside the gene matches. The CDR3 has 14 amino acids. Germline lookup yields CDR1 MNHNY and CDR2 SVGAGI (reference sequence). The CDR3 loop is CASRLAGGPSEQYF. The DNA for the CDR3 is TGTGCCAGCAGGCTAGCGGGGGGGCCGAGCGAGCAGTACTTC.

This chain links TRBV27 with TRBJ2-3, with D unresolved. The V end lost 0 bases, the J end lost 5 bases, and 3 bases lay between the germline ends. The CDR3 length is 12 residues. From germline, CDR1 is MNHEY and CDR2 SMNVEV (reference sequence). CDR3 amino acids: CASSLSGDTQYF. The CDR3 DNA follows: TGTGCCAGCAGTTTATCAGGAGATACGCAGTATTTT.

This chain uses TRBV19 with TRBJ1-2, with unresolved D. V was clipped by 2 bases and J by 12 bases, with 16 bases between them. Germline V CDR1 and CDR2: LNHDA, SQIVND (reference sequence). The CDR3 is 13 residues long. In DNA, the CDR3 is TGTGCCAGTAGTATAAACCTTGAGTCGGGAAACACCTTC. Translated: CASSINLESGNTF.

The chain links TRBV29-1 to TRBJ1-1; TRBD1 agrees at 7 bases. The CDR3 spans 12 residues. Germline lookup yields CDR1 SQVTM and CDR2 ANQGSEA. V lost 2 bases, J lost 4 bases, and 1 base stayed unmatched. CDR3 nucleotide sequence: TGCAGCGTTGAACAGGGGGGCACTGAAGCTTTCTTT. It yields the protein CSVEQGGTEAFF.